One sample yielded the 32 T cell receptor beta chains listed below, sequenced in a study of T-cell reconstitution after alpha-beta-depleted transplantation in children. A library of TCRbeta sequences, prepared with unique molecular identifiers, was generated. Using its own MiXCR run on the PCR reads, TCRdb lists one record per CDR3 protein. The sample holds roughly 400,000 distinct CDR3 sequences, roughly 22% seen once. The sample here was PBMCs from the stem cell graft donor, taken from the stem cell graft. The receptors shown here come from a human donor who donated a stem cell graft to a child with acute myeloid leukemia.

In its sample, this clonotype was seen a few times. The rearrangement joins TRBV24-1 to TRBJ2-2, with 10 bases identical to TRBD1. The trim removed 7 bases at V and 7 bases at J, leaving 11 bases unmatched. CDR1 and CDR2 (germline): KGHDR, SFDVKD. The CDR3 has 16 amino acids. The CDR3 reads CATRSRDRGHLGELFF. The DNA for the CDR3 is TGTGCCACCAGATCCCGGGACAGGGGCCACCTCGGGGAGCTGTTTTTT.

This clonotype was counted a few times. The V call is TRBV12-3 or TRBV12-4, the J call TRBJ2-5; TRBD2 might be the D (5 bases). The V end was cut by 5 bases, the J end by 5 bases, with 9 bases between. This CDR3 is built from 12 residues. This CDR3 is CASSGGWETQYF. The CDR3, as DNA: TGTGCCAGCAGTGGAGGTTGGGAGACCCAGTACTTC.

This clonotype came up a few times. V gene TRBV24-1 combines with J gene TRBJ2-1; D is undetermined. CDR3 length: 11 amino acids. Trimming took off 6 bases at V and 6 bases at J, with 5 bases between the two ends. Germline assignment: CDR1 KGHDR and CDR2 SFDVKD. The CDR3: CATSNGNEQFF. CDR3 nucleotides: TGTGCCACCAGTAACGGCAATGAGCAGTTCTTC.

This chain joins TRBV28 and TRBJ1-2, with D maybe TRBD1 (6 bases). The CDR3 loop spans 16 amino acids. The V gene's germline CDR1 is MDHEN and CDR2 SYDVKM. Trimming removed 4 bases at V and 6 bases at J, with 21 bases between. The CDR3 coding sequence is TGTGCCAGCAGTTGGTCGGGGGCGGGAAATTCCAATGGCTACACCTTC. Translation gives CASSWSGAGNSNGYTF.

In this sample, this clonotype turned up a few times. The chain recombines TRBV2 with TRBJ2-1; TRBD1 agrees at 10 bases. The V gene end was trimmed by 8 bases and the J gene end by 9 bases; junction bases not matched to a gene: 16. Germline V lookup: CDR1 SNHLY, CDR2 FYNNEI. CDR3 length equals 16 residues. DNA of the CDR3: TGTGCCAGCGGTTTGGGCCCAGGACAGGGGGAAGGTGAGCAGTTCTTC. This gives the protein CASGLGPGQGEGEQFF.

This clonotype was recorded at least ten times. This chain connects TRBV7-9 to TRBJ2-3; 7 nucleotides align to TRBD2. The V and J ends lost 3 bases and 3 bases, in that order; junction bases with no gene match: 3. Germline V lookup: CDR1 SEHNR, CDR2 FQNEAQ (reference sequence). The CDR3 is 14 amino acids. As DNA, the CDR3 is TGTGCCAGCAGCTTCGGGGGGAGGACAGATACGCAGTATTTT. The encoded protein is CASSFGGRTDTQYF.

This clonotype was seen repeatedly, ten times or more. The rearrangement links TRBV29-1 to TRBJ2-1; maybe TRBD1 (5 bases). The CDR3 is 16 residues long. Germline V gives CDR1 SQVTM, CDR2 ANQGSEA. V was shortened by 0 bases and J by 2 bases, with 14 bases between the two germline ends. The CDR3 sequence: CSVEEMARAAYNEQFF. Written as DNA, the CDR3 is TGCAGCGTTGAAGAAATGGCCAGGGCCGCCTACAATGAGCAGTTCTTC.

There are a few counts of this clonotype. The chain combines TRBV29-1 with TRBJ2-7; D might be TRBD2 (7 bases). Deletions cut 3 bases from V and 7 bases from J, with 22 bases between. Per the germline V gene, CDR1 is SQVTM and CDR2 is ANQGSEA. The CDR3 has 15 residues. CDR3 bases: TGCAGCGTTGAGGTGGGGGGGGGCGGCCTGGAAGAGCAGTACTTC. This codes for CSVEVGGGGLEEQYF.

The V and J genes are TRBV3-1 and TRBJ1-2; D ambiguous. CDR3 size: 12 residues. Per the germline V gene, CDR1 is LGHDT and CDR2 is YNNKEL (reference sequence). V was clipped by 5 bases and J by 4 bases, with 8 bases between them. CDR3 nucleotide sequence: TGTGCCAGCAGCGAGGGAGGCTATGGCTACACCTTC. This translates into CASSEGGYGYTF.

The chain links TRBV28 to TRBJ2-7; D is ambiguous. V was shortened by 7 bases and J by 2 bases, with 12 bases between the two germline ends. Germline lookup yields CDR1 MDHEN and CDR2 SYDVKM. The CDR3 has 13 residues. CDR3 in amino acids: CASIARKPYEQYF. Written as DNA, the CDR3 is TGTGCCAGCATAGCTAGGAAACCCTACGAGCAGTACTTC.

In its sample, this clonotype was seen a few times. The chain combines TRBV29-1 with TRBJ1-1; D is possibly TRBD1 (5 bases). CDR3 length equals 14 residues. V was cut by 3 bases and J by 6 bases, with 17 bases left in between. Germline V gene sequence: CDR1 SQVTM, CDR2 ANQGSEA. In DNA form, the CDR3 reads TGCAGCGTTGACAACCGGTCCCAGGGCCCTGAAGCTTTCTTT. This gives the protein CSVDNRSQGPEAFF.

This sequence joins TRBV25-1 and TRBJ2-7; 7 bases are shared with TRBD2. CDR3 size: 14 residues. Germline loops: CDR1 MGHDK, CDR2 SYGVNS. Trimming removed 10 bases from V and 2 bases from J; junction bases left unmatched: 11. As DNA, the CDR3 is TGTGCCACCTCCGGGGCGGGGGTCACCTACGAGCAGTACTTC. Translation: CATSGAGVTYEQYF.

This clonotype was observed a handful of times. This chain links TRBV12-3 or TRBV12-4 with TRBJ2-5; 10 bases align to TRBD2. The CDR3 sequence is 14 residues long. The V and J ends lost 8 bases and 7 bases, in that order; junction bases with no gene match: 10. The CDR3 protein is CASQREGARRTQYF. The CDR3 DNA is TGTGCCAGCCAGCGGGAGGGGGCTAGGAGGACCCAGTACTTC.

The rearrangement uses TRBV5-6 and TRBJ2-7, with D possibly TRBD1 on 6 matching bases. There are 13 residues in the CDR3. V was trimmed by 5 bases and J by 3 bases, leaving 12 bases between them. Germline CDR1 SGHDT, CDR2 YYEEEE. The CDR3 sequence: CASSPTGHYEQYF. DNA for the CDR3: TGTGCCAGCAGTCCAACAGGGCACTACGAGCAGTACTTC.

This clonotype turned up a few times. The chain employs TRBV25-1 and TRBJ2-1, with 8 bases identical to TRBD2. V shed 6 bases and J 2 bases; nucleotides not matched to a gene: 6. Germline assignment: CDR1 MGHDK and CDR2 SYGVNS. The CDR3 length is 15 residues. CDR3 region: CASSLSGRTYNEQFF. The CDR3 DNA reads TGTGCCAGCAGCCTAAGCGGGAGAACCTACAATGAGCAGTTCTTC.

The table lists this clonotype with a few counts. The gene calls are TRBV29-1 and TRBJ2-1; D is unresolved. The ends were cut back, 6 bases at V and 0 bases at J, with 15 bases in the middle. Looked up from germline, CDR1 is SQVTM and CDR2 is ANQGSEA. The CDR3 is 15 residues long. CDR3 coding DNA: TGCAGCGTGCTGTGGGCAGGCCTCTCCTACAATGAGCAGTTCTTC. Translating gives CSVLWAGLSYNEQFF.

The sample holds many counts of this clonotype. The V gene is TRBV6-5, the J gene TRBJ2-2; unclear D gene. Germline V gene lookup returns CDR1 MNHEY and CDR2 SVGAGI. Trimming cost V 0 bases and J 7 bases, with 12 bases left between them. The CDR3 runs to 15 residues. CDR3 amino acids: CASSYSSDYGGELFF. Written as DNA, the CDR3 is TGTGCCAGCAGTTACTCGAGCGATTATGGCGGGGAGCTGTTTTTT.

The V gene is TRBV12-5, the J gene TRBJ1-2; 7 bases agree with TRBD1. Germline trimming cut 7 bases from V and 2 bases from J; bases unmatched to any gene: 4. This CDR3 spans 13 amino acids. Germline CDR1 and CDR2: LGHNT and FRNRAP. The CDR3 here is CASAMGQNYGYTF. CDR3 sequence (DNA): TGTGCTAGTGCAATGGGACAGAACTATGGCTACACCTTC.

This chain uses TRBV4-3 with TRBJ2-5, with unresolved D. The ends were cut back, 1 base at V and 0 bases at J, with 6 bases in the middle. This CDR3 contains 14 residues. Germline-derived CDR1 and CDR2 are LGHNA and YSLEER. In DNA, the CDR3 is TGCGCCAGCAGCCAAGCAGGATACCAAGAGACCCAGTACTTC. Amino acids: CASSQAGYQETQYF.

The gene calls are TRBV7-3 and TRBJ2-1; TRBD2 aligns across 12 bases. Losses at the gene ends were 3 bases for V and 6 bases for J; bases not matched to a gene: 12. The CDR3 contains 18 residues. The germline gives CDR1 SGHTA, CDR2 FQGTGA. CDR3 in DNA: TGTGCCAGCAGCTTGGGAAAGACTAGCGGGAGCCACCTCAATGAGCAGTTCTTC. It codes for CASSLGKTSGSHLNEQFF.

This rearrangement joins TRBV7-8 to TRBJ2-5; D is unclear. The germline CDR1 and CDR2 sequences are SGHVS and FQNEAQ. Trimming removed 3 bases at V and 5 bases at J, with 10 bases between. This CDR3 has 13 residues. The CDR3 spells CASSFRYGETQYF. The DNA for the CDR3 is TGTGCCAGCAGCTTTAGGTACGGGGAGACCCAGTACTTC.

About this clonotype itself: The missing conserved phenylalanine or tryptophan at the end of this CDR3 makes a read error likely. V gene TRBV28 combines with J gene TRBJ1-1; the D is unclear. V was cut by 6 bases and J by 4 bases, with 9 bases left in between. CDR1 is MDHEN, CDR2 SYDVKM, per germline. The CDR3 extends over 12 amino acids. The CDR3 sequence: CASSLRGTEAFY. CDR3 nucleotide sequence: TGTGCCAGCAGCCTACGGGGCACTGAAGCTTTCTAT.

The rearrangement uses TRBV28 and TRBJ2-1, with D perhaps TRBD2 (6 bases). Trimming left V 3 bases short and J 10 bases short, with 13 bases between. CDR1 MDHEN and CDR2 SYDVKM come from the germline V gene. The CDR3 runs to 13 residues. CDR3 sequence reads: CASSFGGRLEQFF. CDR3 sequence (DNA): TGTGCCAGCAGTTTTGGTGGGAGGTTAGAGCAGTTCTTC.

In this sample, this clonotype turned up many times. CDR3 sequence (DNA): TGCGCCAGCAGCTTCGACATCGGTCAGCCCCAGCATTTT. Residues: CASSFDIGQPQHF. This chain links TRBV5-1 with TRBJ1-5; no firm D call. From germline, CDR1 is SGHRS and CDR2 YFSETQ. V was pared by 2 bases and J by 6 bases, with 9 bases between. There are 13 residues in the CDR3.

This clonotype was observed a few times. The genes are TRBV20-1 and TRBJ2-7; 13 bases map to TRBD2. Germline V gives CDR1 DFQATT, CDR2 SNEGSKA (reference sequence). Trimming cost V 5 bases and J 6 bases; bases outside gene matches: 4. The CDR3 length is 13 residues. The CDR3 sequence: CSAELAGGPEQYF. As DNA, the CDR3 is TGCAGTGCTGAACTAGCGGGAGGGCCCGAGCAGTACTTC.

At least ten counts were recorded for this clonotype. The chain employs TRBV5-1 and TRBJ2-3, with D tentatively TRBD1 (6 bases). V was cut by 7 bases and J by 1 base, with 13 bases left in between. The CDR3 contains 14 residues. The V gene's germline CDR1 is SGHRS and CDR2 YFSETQ. The CDR3 DNA sequence: TGCGCCAGCTCTACAGGGATGGGCACAGATACGCAGTATTTT. This encodes CASSTGMGTDTQYF.

The gene calls are TRBV6-1 and TRBJ2-7; D remains unclear. The CDR3 runs 13 residues. Germline V gene sequence: CDR1 MNHNS, CDR2 SASEGT. V lost 8 bases and J lost 1, with 12 bases in between. The CDR3 loop is CASRMTWSYEQYF. In DNA form, the CDR3 reads TGTGCCAGCCGAATGACTTGGTCCTACGAGCAGTACTTC.

This clonotype was detected many times. This chain connects TRBV29-1 to TRBJ2-7; D possibly corresponds to TRBD2 (5 bases). Germline CDR1 reads SQVTM; CDR2 reads ANQGSEA. With 3 bases removed from V and 5 bases from J, the gap between germline ends came to 14 bases. The CDR3 loop spans 13 amino acids. The CDR3 spells CSVEAEVWDEQYF. CDR3 bases: TGCAGCGTTGAGGCGGAGGTCTGGGACGAGCAGTACTTC.

This rearrangement joins TRBV6-1 to TRBJ2-7; TRBD1 matches at 8 bases. This CDR3 region has 15 residues. Germline V gene lookup returns CDR1 MNHNS and CDR2 SASEGT. Losses at the gene ends were 6 bases for V and 2 bases for J; bases not matched to a gene: 9. The CDR3 spells CASSTLGQGPYEQYF. The CDR3, as DNA: TGTGCCAGCAGCACCCTAGGACAGGGTCCCTACGAGCAGTACTTC.

This clonotype was picked up a small number of times. J is TRBJ2-7 and V is TRBV7-2, with D perhaps TRBD1 or TRBD2 (5 bases each). V was clipped by 3 bases and J by 3 bases, with 12 bases between them. CDR1 is SGHTA, CDR2 FQGNSA, per germline. CDR3 length equals 14 residues. The CDR3 here is CASSFRDGFYEQYF. The DNA of the CDR3 is TGTGCCAGCAGCTTCCGGGACGGTTTCTACGAGCAGTACTTC.

The DNA for the CDR3 is TGTGCCAGCAGCGTAGGCGCACTAGCGAACAATGAGCAGTTCTTC. Its protein product is CASSVGALANNEQFF. The V call is TRBV9, the J call TRBJ2-1; the match to TRBD2 covers 7 bases. Per germline, CDR1 SGDLS and CDR2 YYNGEE. The CDR3 totals 15 residues. V dropped 0 bases and J dropped 5; count of bases not matched to a gene: 5.

This clonotype came up many times. This rearrangement joins TRBV29-1 to TRBJ2-7; 14 positions agree with TRBD2. The CDR3 runs 15 residues. In germline, CDR1 is SQVTM, CDR2 ANQGSEA. Germline trimming cut 7 bases from V and 1 base from J; bases unmatched to any gene: 6. The DNA for the CDR3 is TGCAGCGCCAAAGGGACTAGCGGGAGATCCTACGAGCAGTACTTC. This sequence encodes CSAKGTSGRSYEQYF.